The subject of this entry is one T cell receptor beta chain. Its antigen target is currently unknown. No much larger clone is present one base from it, and per-base qualities are unavailable. The sample comes from a study of T cell changes during pregnancy in multiple sclerosis (dated 2019 in TCRdb). About the investigation overall: Changes in the T cell repertoire over the course of pregnancy were examined in this study in women with multiple sclerosis.

Receptor libraries were prepared by the immunoSEQ multiplex PCR assay. TCRdb holds this immuneACCESS table with in-frame rearrangements only. Some clones are missing; in checked studies, unresolved V genes explain under half, and the rest has no known cause. The sample profile shows some 52,000 clones; around 92% of them were found once. The top ten clonotypes cover about 0.25% of the sample. The CDR3 numbers 17 residues from cysteine through phenylalanine. Just the 51-base CDR3 DNA is kept, in frame starting at base 1. Trimmed from V: 2 bases; trimmed from J: 5 bases; junction bases lacking a gene match: 12. Sequences SEHNR (CDR1) and FQNEAQ (CDR2) are obtained from the germline V gene (reference sequence).

The TCR comes from a female donor with multiple sclerosis, enrolled in a pregnancy study. The sequences come from CD4+ T cells from peripheral blood mononuclear cells, collected in the third trimester of pregnancy. The V and J segments used are TRBV7-9 and TRBJ2-1; 7 of the junction bases match TRBD2. The base sequence is TGTGCCAGCAGCTTAAAGGAGCGGGAACTCCTCCACAATGAGCAGTTCTTC. Its translation reads: CASSLKERELLHNEQFF.